The text below deals with one T cell receptor (beta chain). The data are from a study of blood T cell repertoires in COVID-19. Study background: COVID-19 samples collected from the United States, Italy and Spain covered acute and convalescent phases. From T cells, B-cell-depleted T cells, or PBMCs came the material, which was cDNA or gDNA.

J was trimmed by 5 bases and V by 4 bases; bases with no gene match: 13. This CDR3 is 16 amino acids long. Germline CDR1 reads SGHRS; CDR2 reads YFSETQ. Per the original methods: Nucleated cell counts were estimated from reference gene primer amplification. Data came from immunoSEQ multiplex PCR; TCRdb stores just in-frame clones and leaves some out. V, J and clone size are taken as reported in that table, and D and trimming were inferred from the DNA itself. Among approximately 45,000 clones listed, over 70% were seen once. This chain joins TRBV5-1 and TRBJ2-7; 9 bases are a match to TRBD1. The sequenced sample was peripheral blood. The TCR sequence derives from a human donor in a cohort sampled during active COVID-19. CDR3 protein: CASSGMPGQGMNEQYF. The CDR3 nucleotides read TGCGCCAGCAGCGGTATGCCGGGACAGGGAATGAACGAGCAGTACTTC.